The next 7 T cell receptor beta chains were all read from a single sample in a study of shared clonotypes between healthy human individuals. Assay used: immunoSEQ multiplex PCR; TCRdb lists only in-frame clones, some missing. This table holds roughly 2 million clones, 90% to 95% found once. Material: naive CD4+ T cells sorted from blood. Sample subset: CD45RA+ positively selected. Receptor source: a man younger than 35 in good health.

CDR3 bases: TGTGCCAGCAGCCCCCGCAGGGCTAGCACAGATACGCAGTATTTT. This encodes CASSPRRASTDTQYF. This chain uses TRBV7-2 with TRBJ2-3, with D perhaps TRBD1 (5 bases). Trimming shortened V by 5 bases and J by 0 bases, and 12 bases separated the two germline ends. Germline V gives CDR1 SGHTA, CDR2 FQGNSA. The CDR3 runs to 15 residues.

The CDR3 spells CASRSAQGDYGYTF. CDR3 DNA sequence: TGCGCCAGCAGATCCGCACAGGGGGACTATGGCTACACCTTC. This chain connects TRBV10-2 to TRBJ1-2; 8 bases match TRBD1. The V segment lost 6 bases and the J segment 3 bases; nucleotides outside the gene matches: 6. The CDR3 extends over 14 amino acids. CDR1 WSHSY and CDR2 SAAADI come from the germline V gene.

The rearrangement joins TRBV5-4 to TRBJ1-1; weak D call: TRBD1 (5 bases). This CDR3 has 15 residues. Trimming left V 4 bases short and J 4 bases short, with 17 bases between. Germline loops: CDR1 SGHNT, CDR2 YYREEE (reference sequence). The CDR3 sequence is CASSQVLGDPTEAFF. As DNA, the CDR3 is TGTGCCAGCAGCCAAGTCTTGGGGGATCCCACTGAAGCTTTCTTT.

J is TRBJ2-2 and V is TRBV27, with D possibly TRBD2 on 7 matching bases. V lost 1 base and J 4 bases, leaving 16 bases between the germline ends. Germline CDR1 is MNHEY and CDR2 is SMNVEV (reference sequence). This CDR3 has 17 amino acids. Here the CDR3 DNA reads TGTGCCAGCAGTTTATGGGAGGGGGAGATGGGCACCGGGGAGCTGTTTTTT. Translated: CASSLWEGEMGTGELFF.

A remark on this clone: A read error is possible here, since a much larger clone lies one base away. V and J are TRBV6-5 and TRBJ2-2, with D possibly being TRBD1 (6 bases). The CDR3 is 15 residues long. Germline CDR1 reads MNHEY; CDR2 reads SVGAGI. The germline V and J ends were trimmed by 6 bases and 2 bases, with 13 bases remaining between them. This CDR3 reads CASSSGQLNTGELFF. CDR3 nucleotide sequence: TGTGCCAGCAGCTCAGGACAGTTAAACACCGGGGAGCTGTTTTTT.

This clone showed up just once. The chain uses TRBV5-6 and TRBJ2-1; 8 bases agree with TRBD2. Per the germline V gene, CDR1 is SGHDT and CDR2 is YYEEEE. V was clipped by 4 bases and J by 7 bases; unmatched bases: 10. This CDR3 is built from 15 residues. The DNA for the CDR3 is TGTGCCAGCAGCCCCGAGCGGGAGCGGGCGAATGAGCAGTTCTTC. Amino acid sequence: CASSPERERANEQFF.

This rearrangement joins TRBV2 to TRBJ1-1; 9 nucleotides match TRBD1. The V and J ends lost 5 bases and 0 bases, in that order; junction bases with no gene match: 7. In germline, CDR1 is SNHLY, CDR2 FYNNEI. CDR3 size: 16 residues. The CDR3 loop is CASSMTGGDMNTEAFF. CDR3 in DNA: TGTGCCAGCAGTATGACAGGGGGGGACATGAACACTGAAGCTTTCTTT. The whole variable domain, filled in from reference TRBV2 and TRBJ1-1, reads EPEVTQTPSHQVTQMGQEVILRCVPISNHLYFYWYRQILGQKVEFLVSFYNNEISEKSEIFDDQFSVERPDGSNFTLKIRSTKLEDSAMYFCASSMTGGDMNTEAFFGQGTRLTVV.